These T cell receptor beta chains were read from a single sample in a study of shared clonotypes between healthy human individuals. Generated by immunoSEQ multiplex PCR, the TCRdb table keeps only in-frame clones and is missing some. The sample carries about 2,200,000 clones, roughly 91% recorded once. Material: naive CD8+ T cells from PBMCs. These receptors originate from a man between 18 and 29 years old in good health. Some clones in this sample may be carry-over from other donors' samples. Both conserved end residues are part of each CDR3. D genes are given only for firm matches. Size is omitted from some rows. Given values are once, few, many or a class for expanded clones.

D: TRBD2; V: TRBV7-9; J: TRBJ2-2; size: .; DNA: TGTGCCAGCAGCGTCCTAGCGGGAGAGACGAACACCGGGGAGCTGTTTTTT; CDR3: CASSVLAGETNTGELFF
D: .; V: TRBV7-2; J: TRBJ1-1; size: .; DNA: TGTGCCAGCAGCTTTCTTACAGTGAACACTGAAGCTTTCTTT; CDR3: CASSFLTVNTEAFF
D: .; V: TRBV19; J: TRBJ2-1; size: .; DNA: TGTGCCAGTAGTATCGACGGGGGCGACAATGAGCAGTTCTTC; CDR3: CASSIDGGDNEQFF
D: TRBD2; V: TRBV7-8; J: TRBJ2-3; size: .; DNA: TGTGCCAGCAGCTTAGGCGCTAGCGGGAGTATCTTTGGAGATACGCAGTATTTT; CDR3: CASSLGASGSIFGDTQYF
D: .; V: TRBV28; J: TRBJ1-1; size: .; DNA: TGTGCCAGCACCAAAAAGGGAGGGTGGACTGAAGCTTTCTTT; CDR3: CASTKKGGWTEAFF
D: .; V: TRBV15; J: TRBJ2-7; size: .; DNA: TGTGCCACCAGCACCTGGACCGCAACCTACGAGCAGTACTTC; CDR3: CATSTWTATYEQYF
D: .; V: TRBV11-2; J: TRBJ2-7; size: .; DNA: TGTGCCAGCGCGGCGGTCCTAACCTACGAGCAGTACTTC; CDR3: CASAAVLTYEQYF
D: .; V: TRBV9; J: TRBJ2-7; size: .; DNA: TGTGCCAGCAGCCCTCACATTGGGGTGGGCTACGAGCAGTACTTC; CDR3: CASSPHIGVGYEQYF
D: TRBD1; V: TRBV10-2; J: TRBJ2-5; size: .; DNA: TGCGCCAGCAGGGGGGACAGTGGGCAAGAGACCCAGTACTTC; CDR3: CASRGDSGQETQYF
D: .; V: TRBV5-1; J: TRBJ2-7; size: .; DNA: TGCGCCAGCAGCTTCCTAAACTGCCCCAAACTTTCCTACGAGCAGTACTTC; CDR3: CASSFLNCPKLSYEQYF
D: .; V: TRBV6-5; J: TRBJ2-2; size: .; DNA: TGTGCCAGCTTGGCAGGGGACTACACCGGGGAGCTGTTTTTT; CDR3: CASLAGDYTGELFF
D: TRBD2; V: TRBV19; J: TRBJ2-1; size: once; DNA: TGTGCCAGTAGTATGCGGACTAGCGGGAGCGATGAGCAGTTCTTC; CDR3: CASSMRTSGSDEQFF
D: TRBD2; V: TRBV7-9; J: TRBJ2-1; size: .; DNA: TGTGCCAGCAGGGATGAGCGGGAGAGGTCCTACAATGAGCAGTTCTTC; CDR3: CASRDERERSYNEQFF
D: TRBD2; V: TRBV30; J: TRBJ2-5; size: .; DNA: TGTGCCTGGAGTGGACTAGCGGGAGGGAAGACCCAGTACTTC; CDR3: CAWSGLAGGKTQYF
D: .; V: TRBV27; J: TRBJ2-4; size: .; DNA: TGTGCCAGCAGTTTATCCTCATCCCCTGGTCCCATTCAGTACTTC; CDR3: CASSLSSSPGPIQYF
D: .; V: TRBV27; J: TRBJ1-5; size: .; DNA: TGTGCCAGCAGTTCCACCCCGAAAGGTTCGTATCAGCCCCAGCATTTT; CDR3: CASSSTPKGSYQPQHF
D: TRBD2; V: TRBV9; J: TRBJ2-3; size: .; DNA: TGTGCCAGCAGCCCTAGCGGGGGGGACACAGATACGCAGTATTTT; CDR3: CASSPSGGDTDTQYF
D: .; V: TRBV15; J: TRBJ1-1; size: .; DNA: TGTGCCACCAGTGCGACAGGAAAGAACACTGAAGCTTTCTTT; CDR3: CATSATGKNTEAFF
D: TRBD2; V: TRBV7-6; J: TRBJ2-1; size: .; DNA: TGTGCCACCGGTCCAACTAGCGGCTCCTACAATGAGCAGTTCTTC; CDR3: CATGPTSGSYNEQFF
D: .; V: TRBV6-1; J: TRBJ2-1; size: .; DNA: TGTGCCAGCAGTGAATACCCCGACTCCTTCGGCTTGGACAATGAGCAGTTCTTC; CDR3: CASSEYPDSFGLDNEQFF
D: .; V: TRBV6-5; J: TRBJ2-7; size: .; DNA: TGTGCCAGCAGTTCTCTAGGACAGAAAATCACCTACGAGCAGTACTTC; CDR3: CASSSLGQKITYEQYF
D: TRBD2; V: TRBV7-8; J: TRBJ2-1; size: .; DNA: TGTGCCAGCAGCTTAGACGGGAGGGCCGGGAATGAGCAGTTCTTC; CDR3: CASSLDGRAGNEQFF
D: TRBD2; V: TRBV27; J: TRBJ2-3; size: .; DNA: TGTGCAGCCGGCCGGGGGGGCACAGATACGCAGTATTTT; CDR3: CAAGRGGTDTQYF
D: TRBD2; V: TRBV27; J: TRBJ2-7; size: .; DNA: TGTGCCAGCAGTTCAAACCATTTTCAAGGGACTAGTACCTACGAGCAGTACTTC; CDR3: CASSSNHFQGTSTYEQYF
D: TRBD1; V: TRBV28; J: TRBJ1-4; size: .; DNA: TGTGCCAGCAGTTTGACAGGGGAAGGAAGGGACGGTGAAAAACTGTTTTTT; CDR3: CASSLTGEGRDGEKLFF
D: .; V: TRBV7-8; J: TRBJ2-7; size: .; DNA: TGTGCCAGCAGGGCCGGTCTTTTCGAGCAGTACTTC; CDR3: CASRAGLFEQYF
D: TRBD2; V: TRBV27; J: TRBJ2-3; size: .; DNA: TGTGCCAGCAGTTTAGCTAGCCGAGCGGGGGATACGCAGTATTTT; CDR3: CASSLASRAGDTQYF
D: TRBD2; V: TRBV5-1; J: TRBJ2-7; size: .; DNA: TGCGCCAGCAGCTGGAGGACTAGCGGGTTATCCTACGAGCAGTACTTC; CDR3: CASSWRTSGLSYEQYF
D: .; V: TRBV9; J: TRBJ2-3; size: .; DNA: TGTGCCAGCAGCGTATCCCGGGAAAAATACACAGATACGCAGTATTTT; CDR3: CASSVSREKYTDTQYF
D: .; V: TRBV9; J: TRBJ1-1; size: .; DNA: TGTGCCAGCAGCCCGGTCGCGATTGGCACTGAAGCTTTCTTT; CDR3: CASSPVAIGTEAFF
D: .; V: TRBV5-6; J: TRBJ1-2; size: .; DNA: TGTGCCAGCAGCTTGATGGGGTCTGGCTACACCTTC; CDR3: CASSLMGSGYTF